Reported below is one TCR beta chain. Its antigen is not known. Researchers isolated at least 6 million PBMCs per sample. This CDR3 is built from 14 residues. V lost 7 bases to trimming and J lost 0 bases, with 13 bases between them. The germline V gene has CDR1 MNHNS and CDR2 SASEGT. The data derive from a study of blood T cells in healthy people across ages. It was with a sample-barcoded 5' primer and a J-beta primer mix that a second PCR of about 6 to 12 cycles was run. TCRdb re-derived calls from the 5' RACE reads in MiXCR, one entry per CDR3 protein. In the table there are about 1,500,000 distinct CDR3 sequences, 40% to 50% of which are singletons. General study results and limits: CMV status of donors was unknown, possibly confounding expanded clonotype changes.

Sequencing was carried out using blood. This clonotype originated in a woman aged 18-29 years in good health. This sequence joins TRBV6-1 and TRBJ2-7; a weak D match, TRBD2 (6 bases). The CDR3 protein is CASIETRSSYEQYF. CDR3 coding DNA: TGTGCCAGCATCGAGACTAGGAGCTCCTACGAGCAGTACTTC.